A selection of T cell receptor beta chains follows, all from one sample in a study of blood T cell repertoires in COVID-19. Method: immunoSEQ multiplex PCR; TCRdb's copy keeps in-frame clones and lacks some. The sample lists approximately 470,000 clones, roughly 87% occurring once. Specimen: PBMCs or T cells enriched from blood (not recorded which). The origin of the receptors is a woman between 18 and 30 years old who had recovered from COVID-19. Both conserved end residues are part of each CDR3. A D gene is named only where the DNA matches it firmly. Clone size, where shown, is once, few, many, or a class for clones that have expanded.

j_call cdr3_length d_call v_call clone_size cdr3_aa cdr3_nt
TRBJ1-6 14 . TRBV5-1 many CASSEGVDNSPLHF TGCGCCAGCAGCGAAGGGGTCGATAATTCACCCCTCCACTTT
TRBJ2-2 14 . TRBV7-9 . CASSFRGGTGELFF TGTGCCAGCAGCTTCAGGGGAGGGACCGGGGAGCTGTTTTTT
TRBJ1-2 16 . TRBV5-4 few CASTPTPSSPNYGYTF TGTGCCAGCACCCCTACCCCTTCTTCCCCTAACTATGGCTACACCTTC
TRBJ2-7 14 . TRBV3-1/TRBV3-2 . CASSLILDFGEQYF TGTGCCAGCAGCCTCATCCTAGACTTTGGCGAGCAGTACTTC
TRBJ1-6 17 . TRBV28 . CASSSLLMGGNNSPLHF TGTGCCAGCAGCTCCCTCTTGATGGGGGGGAATAATTCACCCCTCCACTTT
TRBJ1-5 15 . TRBV19 . CASIERPSSNQPQHF TGTGCCAGTATTGAGAGGCCCTCTAGCAATCAGCCCCAGCATTTT
TRBJ1-1 17 . TRBV4-1 few CASSHLIQGIRDTEAFF TGCGCCAGCAGCCACCTTATACAGGGAATAAGGGACACTGAAGCTTTCTTT
TRBJ1-3 16 . TRBV19 . CASSTFGGGFGNTIYF TGTGCCAGTAGTACTTTTGGGGGGGGCTTCGGAAACACCATATATTTT
TRBJ1-6 15 . TRBV5-1 . CASSPTEVPSSPLHF TGCGCCAGCAGCCCAACCGAGGTTCCTTCTTCACCCCTCCACTTT
TRBJ2-1 17 TRBD2 TRBV14 . CASRPGEGRRSYNEQFF TGTGCCAGCAGACCGGGGGAGGGGCGGCGATCCTACAATGAGCAGTTCTTC
TRBJ1-2 13 . TRBV7-9 . CASSLQGNYGYTF TGTGCCAGCAGCTTACAGGGGAACTATGGCTACACCTTC
TRBJ1-2 17 TRBD1 TRBV5-4 . CASSVFRQGDVKDGYTF TGTGCCAGCAGCGTGTTTCGACAGGGGGACGTTAAGGATGGCTACACCTTC
TRBJ2-5 14 TRBD1 TRBV7-2 . CASSPGTGRETQYF TGTGCCAGCAGCCCCGGGACAGGGAGGGAGACCCAGTACTTC
TRBJ2-5 11 . TRBV2 . CASSAGETQYF TGTGCCAGCAGTGCAGGAGAGACCCAGTACTTC
TRBJ2-7 16 . TRBV23-1 . CASSPPGYRPQREQYF TGCGCCAGCAGTCCCCCCGGCTATAGGCCCCAGCGAGAGCAGTACTTC
TRBJ2-7 15 TRBD2 TRBV7-9 . CASSVTGTSFAEQYF TGTGCCAGCAGTGTTACCGGGACTAGTTTTGCCGAGCAGTACTTC